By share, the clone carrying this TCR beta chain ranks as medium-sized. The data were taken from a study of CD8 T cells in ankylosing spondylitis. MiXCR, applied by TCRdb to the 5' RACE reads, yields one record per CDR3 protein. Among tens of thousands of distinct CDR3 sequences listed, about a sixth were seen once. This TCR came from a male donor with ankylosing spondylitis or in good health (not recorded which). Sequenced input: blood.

The CDR3 region has the DNA TGTGCCAGCAGTTCTCGGGCCCGGACGACAGATACGCAGTATTTT. This codes for CASSSRARTTDTQYF. The V gene is TRBV6-2 or TRBV6-3, the J gene TRBJ2-3; D unclear. The CDR3 is 15 residues long. CDR1 MNHEY and CDR2 SVGEGT come from the germline V gene. The V end was cut by 4 bases, the J end by 3 bases, with 14 bases between.